The 17 T cell receptor beta chains presented below share a single source sample, sequenced in a study of cytomegalovirus exposure and HLA in healthy donors. 60 Vbeta and 13 Jbeta primers were used in PCR. The table came from immunoSEQ multiplex PCR; TCRdb's copy has only in-frame clones and leaves some out. Found here are roughly 150,000 clones, roughly 80% of them singletons; the top ten hold 1.2%. Sequencing was performed on PBMCs. The receptors here all came from a female donor in good health and CMV-seronegative.

The rearrangement uses TRBV5-1 and TRBJ2-1; TRBD1 is a possible D gene (5 bases). The V gene's germline CDR1 is SGHRS and CDR2 YFSETQ. This CDR3 comprises 12 residues. Deletions cut 1 base from V and 12 bases from J, with 11 bases between. The CDR3 loop is CASSLNKQGQFF. CDR3 DNA: TGCGCCAGCAGCTTGAATAAGCAGGGGCAGTTCTTC. The full variable domain, rest sourced from reference TRBV5-1 and TRBJ2-1, is KAGVTQTPRYLIKTRGQQVTLSCSPISGHRSVSWYQQTPGQGLQFLFEYFSETQRNKGNFPGRFSGRQFSNSRSEMNVSTLELGDSALYLCASSLNKQGQFFGPGTRLTVL.

This clone was seen once. This chain uses TRBV6-5 with TRBJ2-5; 9 positions match TRBD1. Germline CDR1 MNHEY, CDR2 SVGAGI. Trimming took 4 bases from V and 5 from J; bases not matched to a gene: 2. The CDR3 covers 13 residues. The CDR3 nucleotides read TGTGCCAGCAGTTGGGACAGGGTGGAGACCCAGTACTTC. It is translated as CASSWDRVETQYF.

V usage is TRBV30 and J usage is TRBJ1-2; a possible D gene is TRBD1 (6 bases). The ends were cut back, 4 bases at V and 3 bases at J, with 18 bases in the middle. The germline CDR1 and CDR2 sequences are GTSNPN and SVGIG (reference sequence). The CDR3 is 15 residues long. The CDR3 sequence: CAWTGTPGLYYGYTF. CDR3 in DNA: TGTGCCTGGACCGGGACACCAGGGTTATACTATGGCTACACCTTC.

The gene calls are TRBV6-5 and TRBJ1-1; D is unresolved. The CDR3 consists of 14 residues. V lost 2 bases, J lost 4 bases, and 11 bases lay in between. Per germline, CDR1 MNHEY and CDR2 SVGAGI. In nucleotides, the CDR3 is TGTGCCAGCAGTTACGTTGGAGGAAGCACTGAAGCTTTCTTT. It is translated as CASSYVGGSTEAFF.

CDR3 loop: CASSYNNQPQHF. The CDR3 DNA is TGTGCCAGCAGTTACAATAATCAGCCCCAGCATTTT. The chain joins TRBV11-2 to TRBJ1-5; D is unresolved. The CDR3 extends over 12 amino acids. V gave up 6 bases and J gave up 4 bases, with 7 bases separating them. The germline V gene has CDR1 SGHAT and CDR2 FQNNGV.

CDR3 loop: CASSQTGTVRNEQFF. The CDR3, as DNA: TGCGCCAGCAGCCAAACCGGGACTGTACGTAATGAGCAGTTCTTC. The rearrangement joins TRBV5-1 to TRBJ2-1, with a weak D call TRBD2 (6 bases). The ends were cut back, 4 bases at V and 7 bases at J, with 18 bases in the middle. This CDR3 is 15 amino acids long. Germline V gene lookup returns CDR1 SGHRS and CDR2 YFSETQ.

This rearrangement joins TRBV30 to TRBJ1-5; a possible D gene is TRBD1 (6 bases). This CDR3 comprises 16 residues. Germline V CDR1 and CDR2: GTSNPN, SVGIG (reference sequence). The V gene lost 2 bases and the J gene lost 5 bases, with 19 bases spanning the gap. CDR3 residues: CAWSLPGGAGDQPQHF. In DNA form, the CDR3 reads TGTGCCTGGAGTCTTCCCGGGGGGGCCGGAGATCAGCCCCAGCATTTT.

The rearrangement joins TRBV23-1 to TRBJ2-7; D might be TRBD1 (5 bases). TRBV23-1 belongs to the ORF category, with a function that is uncertain. V gave up 0 bases and J gave up 1 base, with 13 bases separating them. The CDR3 runs 16 residues. In DNA, the CDR3 is TGCGCCAGCAGTCAATCTCGGGCCAGGGATTCCTACGAGCAGTACTTC. Residues: CASSQSRARDSYEQYF.

CDR3 bases: TGTGCCAGCAGGCCTCAGCCGGGGGGATGGACTGAAGCTTTCTTT. As protein: CASRPQPGGWTEAFF. V gene TRBV27 combines with J gene TRBJ1-1, with TRBD1 as a possible D gene (5 bases). CDR3 length: 15 amino acids. The V and J ends lost 6 bases and 5 bases respectively, with 19 bases between them. The V gene's germline CDR1 is MNHEY and CDR2 SMNVEV (reference sequence).

This clone has more than one count but fewer than ten. The CDR3: CSVPHQGKGHEQYF. CDR3 DNA: TGCAGCGTTCCCCACCAGGGAAAAGGTCACGAGCAGTACTTC. The gene calls are TRBV29-1 and TRBJ2-7; possibly TRBD1 for D (5 bases). The germline V and J ends were trimmed by 5 bases and 5 bases, with 19 bases remaining between them. Germline V gene lookup returns CDR1 SQVTM and CDR2 ANQGSEA. The CDR3 is 14 amino acids.

By frequency in the sample, this clone is medium-sized. This chain joins TRBV30 and TRBJ1-1, with 8 positions matching TRBD1. V dropped 2 bases and J dropped 5; count of bases not matched to a gene: 10. The CDR3 spans 15 residues. Germline-derived CDR1 and CDR2 are GTSNPN and SVGIG (reference sequence). For the CDR3, the DNA is TGTGCCTGGAGTCGGCCAGGGGGCGGTGGAACTGAAGCTTTCTTT. Amino acid sequence: CAWSRPGGGGTEAFF.

CDR3 sequence: CSVRPGQGVGKLFF. The DNA for the CDR3 is TGCAGCGTTCGCCCGGGACAGGGGGTTGGTAAACTGTTTTTT. This sequence joins TRBV29-1 and TRBJ1-4; 11 bases are a match to TRBD1. The CDR3 runs to 14 residues. Unmatched junction bases numbered 10, after V lost 5 bases and J lost 11 bases. Germline loops: CDR1 SQVTM, CDR2 ANQGSEA.

J is TRBJ2-5 and V is TRBV28; TRBD1 might be the D (6 bases). The CDR3 extends over 15 amino acids. The germline V and J ends were trimmed by 8 bases and 0 bases, with 16 bases remaining between them. Germline V lookup: CDR1 MDHEN, CDR2 SYDVKM. CDR3 sequence: CASHPGQSNQETQYF. In DNA form, the CDR3 reads TGTGCCAGCCATCCAGGACAGAGCAACCAAGAGACCCAGTACTTC.

The chain combines TRBV2 with TRBJ2-2; weak D call: TRBD2 (6 bases). The V gene's germline CDR1 is SNHLY and CDR2 FYNNEI. The CDR3 length is 14 residues. With 8 bases removed from V and 4 bases from J, the gap between germline ends came to 14 bases. Here the CDR3 DNA reads TGTGCCAGCGTTCCGGGAGTAGGCACCGGGGAGCTGTTTTTT. Protein: CASVPGVGTGELFF. The whole variable domain, remainder taken from reference TRBV2 and TRBJ2-2, is EPEVTQTPSHQVTQMGQEVILRCVPISNHLYFYWYRQILGQKVEFLVSFYNNEISEKSEIFDDQFSVERPDGSNFTLKIRSTKLEDSAMYFCASVPGVGTGELFFGEGSRLTVL.

This clone showed up just a few times. The chain is built from TRBV15 and TRBJ1-5, with a tentative D call TRBD1 (5 bases). The germline gives CDR1 LNHNV, CDR2 YYDKDF (reference sequence). The CDR3 covers 18 residues. V was pared by 2 bases and J by 3 bases, with 20 bases between. CDR3 region: CATSRLIIQGSHNQPQHF. The CDR3 DNA is TGTGCCACCAGCAGACTTATTATTCAGGGATCCCACAATCAGCCCCAGCATTTT.

The V and J genes are TRBV5-1 and TRBJ2-5; 14 nucleotides agree with TRBD2. V was pared by 3 bases and J by 4 bases, with 5 bases of the junction left unmatched. The CDR3 extends over 16 amino acids. In germline, CDR1 is SGHRS, CDR2 YFSETQ. CDR3 bases: TGCGCCAGCAGCTCCCGACTAGCGGGAGGGCCAGAGACCCAGTACTTC. It translates to CASSSRLAGGPETQYF.

The chain recombines TRBV27 with TRBJ2-1; D is perhaps TRBD1 (5 bases). Germline V CDR1 and CDR2: MNHEY, SMNVEV (reference sequence). V lost 3 bases and J lost 4, with 7 bases in between. The CDR3 consists of 13 residues. CDR3 amino acids: CASSFGAYNEQFF. Here the CDR3 DNA reads TGTGCCAGCAGTTTTGGGGCTTACAATGAGCAGTTCTTC.